This entry lists 27 T cell receptor beta chains sequenced from one sample in a study of blood T cell repertoires in COVID-19. Clones were sequenced by immunoSEQ multiplex PCR, and TCRdb holds only the in-frame ones, with some missing. The sample contains 9,000 to 10,000 clones, around 81% of which appear only once. Sequenced material: peripheral blood. The source of these receptors is a human donor in a cohort sampled during active COVID-19.

The V call is TRBV3-1 (or the pseudogene TRBV3-2), the J call TRBJ1-6, with 8 bases lining up with TRBD1. The junction had 6 bases not matched to a gene; V was cut back by 1 base and J by 13 bases. Germline V gene sequence: CDR1 LGHDT, CDR2 YNNKEL (reference sequence). The CDR3 runs to 14 residues. The CDR3 DNA reads as TGTGCCAGCAGCCAAGCGCAGGGGGCAAGGCCCCTCCACTTT. As protein: CASSQAQGARPLHF.

V and J are TRBV4-2 and TRBJ2-7; TRBD2 aligns across 9 bases. CDR3 length: 16 residues. Germline V lookup: CDR1 LGHNA, CDR2 YNFKEQ. J was trimmed by 1 base and V by 4 bases; bases with no gene match: 8. The CDR3 reads CASSLLSGGPSYEQYF. The DNA for the CDR3 is TGTGCCAGCAGCCTCCTCAGCGGGGGGCCTTCCTACGAGCAGTACTTC.

The genes are TRBV12-2 and TRBJ2-7; TRBD2, the D gene given by the table, was not confirmed from the DNA. TRBV12-2 is a documented pseudogene. There are 18 residues in the CDR3. In nucleotides, the CDR3 is TGTGCAAGTCGCTTAGCGTGGTGGCCTAGCGGGGGAGATTACGAGCAGTACTTC. It translates to CASRLAWWPSGGDYEQYF.

The chain recombines TRBV19 with TRBJ2-3; 7 nucleotides agree with TRBD2. Germline CDR1 LNHDA, CDR2 SQIVND (reference sequence). V dropped 8 bases and J dropped 0; count of bases not matched to a gene: 8. The CDR3 is 15 residues long. Here the CDR3 DNA reads TGTGCCAGTTCCTCCGGGGGAGGGAGCACAGATACGCAGTATTTT. Amino acids: CASSSGGGSTDTQYF.

V gene TRBV24-1 combines with J gene TRBJ1-5; D ambiguous. Germline V gene lookup returns CDR1 KGHDR and CDR2 SFDVKD. The ends were cut back, 6 bases at V and 6 bases at J, with 11 bases in the middle. There are 13 residues in the CDR3. The CDR3 DNA follows: TGTGCCACCAGTTCCGGGGTTCTTCAGCCCCAGCATTTT. This sequence encodes CATSSGVLQPQHF.

As concerns this clone: Because the CDR3's place on the DNA is in doubt, the DNA is left out and the CDR3 is given as listed by TCRdb. The V call is TRBV7-5, the J call TRBJ1-5; TRBD1 was called by the table and not checked on the DNA. TRBV7-5 is annotated as a pseudogene. The CDR3 is 19 amino acids in total, end residues counted. The chain's CDR3 is CVRSLVAHGTGVLNQPQHF.

V and J are TRBV20-1 and TRBJ1-1, with TRBD1 matching 7 bases. V was pared by 3 bases and J by 1 base, with 11 bases of the junction left unmatched. The CDR3 totals 16 residues. Germline V CDR1 and CDR2: DFQATT, SNEGSKA (reference sequence). This chain's CDR3 is CSASATTGTANTEAFF. The CDR3 DNA is TGCAGTGCTAGTGCTACAACCGGGACAGCGAACACTGAAGCTTTCTTT.

The genes are TRBV19 and TRBJ1-2, with 12 nucleotides matching TRBD1. Germline CDR1 is LNHDA and CDR2 is SQIVND (reference sequence). J was trimmed by 8 bases and V by 6 bases; bases with no gene match: 10. The CDR3 spans 15 residues. CDR3 region: CASRKPGQGAGGYTF. The CDR3 bases are TGTGCCAGTAGAAAACCGGGACAGGGGGCTGGAGGCTACACCTTC.

The rearrangement joins TRBV19 to TRBJ1-1; TRBD1 is a possible D gene (5 bases). The ends were cut back, 1 base at V and 7 bases at J, with 13 bases in the middle. The CDR3 is 14 residues long. Germline V gene data show CDR1 as LNHDA and CDR2 as SQIVND (reference sequence). CDR3 amino acids: CASSIGTSGVEAFF. The DNA for the CDR3 is TGTGCCAGTAGTATAGGTACCTCGGGGGTTGAAGCTTTCTTT.

The chain recombines TRBV6-5 with TRBJ2-3; D unclear. Germline V gives CDR1 MNHEY, CDR2 SVGAGI. The CDR3 loop spans 13 amino acids. V lost 7 bases and J lost 8, with 16 bases in between. CDR3 amino acids: CASKSGPLGTQYF. The DNA for the CDR3 is TGTGCCAGCAAGAGTGGGCCGCTGGGTACGCAGTATTTT.

The CDR3: CASSLSGQYDEKLFF. The DNA for the CDR3 is TGCGCCAGCAGCTTGTCGGGTCAGTATGATGAAAAACTGTTTTTT. The chain joins TRBV5-1 to TRBJ1-4; the D is unclear. Trimming left V 1 base short and J 6 bases short, with 13 bases between. The germline V gene has CDR1 SGHRS and CDR2 YFSETQ. This CDR3 contains 15 residues.

This clone was seen a single time. The rearrangement links TRBV9 to TRBJ2-5; TRBD2 matches 8 bases. V lost 2 bases to trimming and J lost 4 bases; unmatched junction nucleotides: 7. Germline V gene lookup returns CDR1 SGDLS and CDR2 YYNGEE. The CDR3 consists of 15 residues. The CDR3 DNA sequence: TGTGCCAGCAGCGTGGGGCGGGGGGCCACAGAGACCCAGTACTTC. It specifies CASSVGRGATETQYF.

The rearrangement joins TRBV7-2 to TRBJ2-7; the D gene is possibly TRBD2 (6 bases). From germline, CDR1 is SGHTA and CDR2 FQGNSA. The CDR3 runs to 14 residues. Trimming shortened V by 5 bases and J by 3 bases, and 14 bases separated the two germline ends. CDR3 nucleotide sequence: TGTGCCAGCAGCAATAGTCTTAGCGGCTACGAGCAGTACTTC. This codes for CASSNSLSGYEQYF.

The chain carries TRBV4-3 and TRBJ2-3, with TRBD2 identical over 9 bases. CDR1 and CDR2 from the germline V gene are LGHNA and YSLEER. Trimming removed 1 base from V and 7 bases from J; junction bases left unmatched: 12. CDR3 size: 17 residues. The DNA of the CDR3 is TGCGCCAGCAGCCAAGCTCTTTCTAGCGGGGTTAGGAATACGCAGTATTTT. It translates to CASSQALSSGVRNTQYF.

This chain joins TRBV19 and TRBJ1-2, with 7 bases lining up with TRBD1. V was pared by 6 bases and J by 3 bases, with 10 bases of the junction left unmatched. Germline lookup yields CDR1 LNHDA and CDR2 SQIVND (reference sequence). The CDR3 has 15 residues. The CDR3 loop is CASSRASGGDYGYTF. CDR3 coding DNA: TGTGCCAGTAGCAGAGCGTCAGGGGGAGACTATGGCTACACCTTC.

The genes are TRBV6-5 and TRBJ1-6, with a tentative D call TRBD1 (6 bases). V lost 4 bases and J lost 4, with 8 bases in between. The germline V gene encodes CDR1 MNHEY and CDR2 SVGAGI. There are 14 residues in the CDR3. This CDR3 is CASSLGQYNSPLHF. The CDR3 DNA follows: TGTGCCAGCAGTTTAGGACAGTATAATTCACCCCTCCACTTT.

The genes are TRBV2 and TRBJ2-5; D unclear. Germline assignment: CDR1 SNHLY and CDR2 FYNNEI. The ends were cut back, 5 bases at V and 3 bases at J, with 7 bases in the middle. The CDR3 covers 12 residues. The CDR3 protein is CASSFGKETQYF. The DNA of the CDR3 is TGTGCCAGCAGTTTTGGCAAAGAGACCCAGTACTTC.

This clone has just a few counts. This chain connects TRBV6-5 to TRBJ1-1; TRBD1 matches 7 bases. The CDR3 has 15 amino acids. V was pared by 0 bases and J by 3 bases, with 4 bases of the junction left unmatched. CDR1 and CDR2 (germline): MNHEY, SVGAGI. As DNA, the CDR3 is TGTGCCAGCAGTTACTCTTCCGACAGGGACACTGAAGCTTTCTTT. It yields the protein CASSYSSDRDTEAFF.

CDR3 loop: CASSSGQGRYYGYTF. The CDR3 nucleotides read TGTGCCAGCAGCTCCGGACAGGGGCGATACTATGGCTACACCTTC. V gene TRBV5-5 combines with J gene TRBJ1-2; 9 nucleotides align to TRBD1. CDR3 length: 15 amino acids. In germline, CDR1 is SGHKS, CDR2 YYEKEE (reference sequence). V trimming: 3 bases; J trimming: 3 bases; junction bases outside the gene matches: 6.

The V and J genes are TRBV7-6 and TRBJ2-1, with D possibly TRBD2 on 6 matching bases. Deletions cut 1 base from V and 1 base from J, with 8 bases between. Germline V gene lookup returns CDR1 SGHVS and CDR2 FNYEAQ. There are 15 residues in the CDR3. CDR3 bases: TGTGCCAGCAGCTTAGAAGGGAGGTCCTACAATGAGCAGTTCTTC. This translates into CASSLEGRSYNEQFF.

The gene calls are TRBV6-5 and TRBJ2-7; a weak D match, TRBD1 (6 bases). This CDR3 comprises 15 residues. CDR1 and CDR2 from the germline V gene are MNHEY and SVGAGI. The V end was cut by 6 bases, the J end by 0 bases, with 15 bases between. CDR3 protein: CASRNRDTHSYEQYF. The CDR3 DNA follows: TGTGCCAGCAGAAACCGGGACACCCACTCCTACGAGCAGTACTTC.

The chain couples TRBV6-5 to TRBJ1-1, with D possibly being TRBD1 (5 bases). CDR1 MNHEY and CDR2 SVGAGI come from the germline V gene. V lost 5 bases to trimming and J lost 4 bases, with 11 bases between them. This CDR3 is 13 amino acids long. The CDR3: CASSQMGGTEAFF. The CDR3 DNA sequence: TGTGCCAGCAGTCAAATGGGGGGCACTGAAGCTTTCTTT.

The chain joins TRBV10-3 to TRBJ2-5; D possibly corresponds to TRBD2 (7 bases). The V gene's germline CDR1 is ENHRY and CDR2 SYGVKD. This CDR3 has 14 residues. V gave up 5 bases and J gave up 2 bases, with 12 bases separating them. The CDR3 is CAISPRGQQETQYF. The CDR3 DNA reads as TGTGCCATCAGTCCGCGGGGGCAACAAGAGACCCAGTACTTC.

The CDR3 is CASSQKTDSYNEQFF. The CDR3 bases are TGTGCCAGCAGCCAGAAGACAGACTCCTACAATGAGCAGTTCTTC. The V and J genes are TRBV7-2 and TRBJ2-1, with D possibly being TRBD1 (5 bases). CDR1 and CDR2 from the germline V gene are SGHTA and FQGNSA. The CDR3 loop spans 15 amino acids. Trimming took off 5 bases at V and 0 bases at J, with 11 bases between the two ends.

The chain uses TRBV6-6 and TRBJ1-1; 7 bases match TRBD1. The CDR3 has 14 residues. Germline assignment: CDR1 MNHNY and CDR2 SVGAGI (reference sequence). V was clipped by 6 bases and J by 2 bases; unmatched bases: 6. The DNA for the CDR3 is TGTGCCAGCAGCCAGACAGGGATTAACACTGAAGCTTTCTTT. This translates into CASSQTGINTEAFF.

CDR3 DNA: TGTGCCAGCAGGGATACTATGGACACGCTCTCTGGAAACACCATATATTTT. This encodes CASRDTMDTLSGNTIYF. J is TRBJ1-3 and V is TRBV5-6; D perhaps matches TRBD1 (5 bases). V shed 5 bases and J shed 0 bases, with 18 bases lying between them. CDR1 and CDR2 from the germline V gene are SGHDT and YYEEEE. This CDR3 region has 17 residues.

The chain couples TRBV24-1 to TRBJ1-1; D is ambiguous. Per germline, CDR1 KGHDR and CDR2 SFDVKD. CDR3 size: 15 residues. Deletions cut 2 bases from V and 4 bases from J, with 13 bases between. The DNA of the CDR3 is TGTGCCACCAGTGATTATCGGGAAGGCGGCACTGAAGCTTTCTTT. This gives the protein CATSDYREGGTEAFF.